The clone carrying this TCR beta chain came up a few times. Its antigen is not identified. The record originates from a study of T cell clonotyping in hematopoietic cell transplantation. The table came from immunoSEQ multiplex PCR; TCRdb's copy has only in-frame clones and leaves some out. The profile shows 4,200 or so clones, just under 70% of them singletons. With 1 base removed from V and 7 bases from J, the gap between germline ends came to 2 bases. Germline values: CDR1 SGHTA, CDR2 FQGNSA. This CDR3 has 12 amino acids. Findings and limits, study-wide: Few recipient clonotypes overlapped donors; over 95% were de novo at given depth. Higher Inverse Simpson Index values in graft donor and pretransplant recipient predicted broader posttransplant TCR diversity.

The receptor was derived from a male patient between 60 and 69 years old who had an allogeneic stem cell transplant, so the T cells may come from the graft donor. Some clones in this sample may be carry-over from other donors' samples. This chain connects TRBV7-2 to TRBJ1-6; D unresolved. Specimen: PBMCs, collected 100 days after allogeneic stem cell transplant. The DNA for the CDR3 is TGTGCCAGCAGCTTAGGGAATTCACCCCTCCACTTT. This gives the protein CASSLGNSPLHF.